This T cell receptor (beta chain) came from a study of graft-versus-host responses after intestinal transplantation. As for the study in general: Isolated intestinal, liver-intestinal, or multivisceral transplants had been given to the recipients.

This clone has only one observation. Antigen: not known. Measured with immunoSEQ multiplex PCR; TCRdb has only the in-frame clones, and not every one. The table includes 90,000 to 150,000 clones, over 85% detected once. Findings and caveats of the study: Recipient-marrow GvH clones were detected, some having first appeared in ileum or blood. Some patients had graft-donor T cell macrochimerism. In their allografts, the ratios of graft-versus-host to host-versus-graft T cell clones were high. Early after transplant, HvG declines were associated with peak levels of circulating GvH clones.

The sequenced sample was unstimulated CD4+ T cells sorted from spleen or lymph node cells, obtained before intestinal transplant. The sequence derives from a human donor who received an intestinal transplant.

The CDR3 region is CASSFNYEQYF. CDR3 coding DNA: TGTGCCAGCAGCTTTAACTACGAGCAGTACTTC. The genes are TRBV5-4 and TRBJ2-7, with D hard to call. The CDR3 extends over 11 amino acids. V was cut by 2 bases and J by 3 bases, with 3 bases left in between. Germline assignment: CDR1 SGHNT and CDR2 YYREEE (reference sequence).